These T cell receptor beta chains were read from a single sample in a study of T cells in Graves' hyperthyroidism and ophthalmopathy. TCRdb used MiXCR to reprocess the multiplex PCR reads, holding one entry per CDR3 protein. The sample yields hundreds of thousands of distinct CDR3 sequences, about 16% seen once. Sequencing was performed on blood. Receptor source: a woman aged 30 to 39 with Graves' hyperthyroidism. Both conserved end residues are part of each CDR3. Fields, in order: clone size, V gene, D gene, J gene, CDR3 protein, CDR3 DNA. A D gene is named only where the DNA matches it firmly. The size of a clone is reported for some rows only, either as once, few or many, or as a class for expanded clones.

clone_size: -; v_call: TRBV2; d_call: -; j_call: TRBJ2-7; cdr3_aa: CASSETRPSSYEQYF; cdr3_nt: TGTGCCAGCAGTGAAACGCGTCCGTCAAGCTACGAGCAGTACTTC
clone_size: many; v_call: TRBV20-1; d_call: -; j_call: TRBJ2-3; cdr3_aa: CSAGHWGITDTQYF; cdr3_nt: TGCAGTGCTGGTCATTGGGGGATCACAGATACGCAGTATTTT
clone_size: few; v_call: TRBV19; d_call: -; j_call: TRBJ2-1; cdr3_aa: CASSSGAVNEQFF; cdr3_nt: TGTGCCAGTAGTTCGGGAGCGGTGAATGAGCAGTTCTTC
clone_size: -; v_call: TRBV7-9; d_call: -; j_call: TRBJ1-1; cdr3_aa: CASSQDSAMNTEAFF; cdr3_nt: TGTGCCAGCAGCCAAGATTCAGCCATGAACACTGAAGCTTTCTTT
clone_size: many; v_call: TRBV7-6; d_call: -; j_call: TRBJ1-2; cdr3_aa: CASSLGYRQGYTF; cdr3_nt: TGTGCCAGCAGCTTAGGCTACAGGCAGGGCTACACCTTC
clone_size: few; v_call: TRBV20-1; d_call: -; j_call: TRBJ2-2; cdr3_aa: CSARDQSRSSNTGELFF; cdr3_nt: TGCAGTGCTAGAGATCAGTCCCGCTCTTCTAACACCGGGGAGCTGTTTTTT
clone_size: once; v_call: TRBV19; d_call: -; j_call: TRBJ1-1; cdr3_aa: CASSIYRNEAFF; cdr3_nt: TGTGCCAGTAGTATATATCGAAATGAAGCTTTCTTT
clone_size: many; v_call: TRBV7-9; d_call: TRBD2; j_call: TRBJ2-1; cdr3_aa: CASSTPRLAGGTEQFF; cdr3_nt: TGTGCCAGCAGCACTCCTAGACTAGCGGGAGGCACTGAGCAGTTCTTC
clone_size: few; v_call: TRBV7-9; d_call: TRBD2; j_call: TRBJ2-7; cdr3_aa: CASSLGLAEGNEQYF; cdr3_nt: TGTGCCAGCAGCTTAGGACTAGCGGAGGGGAACGAGCAGTACTTC
clone_size: -; v_call: TRBV4-1; d_call: TRBD2; j_call: TRBJ2-1; cdr3_aa: CASRLEGAGEGGEQFF; cdr3_nt: TGCGCCAGCAGACTGGAAGGAGCGGGAGAAGGAGGAGAGCAGTTCTTC
clone_size: many; v_call: TRBV5-1; d_call: -; j_call: TRBJ1-1; cdr3_aa: CASSSALTGTTNTEAFF; cdr3_nt: TGCGCCAGCAGCTCAGCCTTAACAGGCACGACGAACACTGAAGCTTTCTTT
clone_size: -; v_call: TRBV10-3; d_call: -; j_call: TRBJ2-7; cdr3_aa: CAIRADQGYEQYF; cdr3_nt: TGTGCCATCAGAGCCGACCAGGGGTACGAGCAGTACTTC
clone_size: once; v_call: TRBV29-1; d_call: TRBD1; j_call: TRBJ2-7; cdr3_aa: CSATQGASFYEQYF; cdr3_nt: TGCAGCGCAACACAGGGGGCGTCCTTCTACGAGCAGTACTTC
clone_size: -; v_call: TRBV9; d_call: -; j_call: TRBJ1-1; cdr3_aa: CASSVSSVGEQTEAFF; cdr3_nt: TGTGCCAGCAGCGTATCATCGGTGGGGGAGCAGACTGAAGCTTTCTTT
clone_size: -; v_call: TRBV19; d_call: -; j_call: TRBJ2-3; cdr3_aa: CASSILSGSTDTQYF; cdr3_nt: TGTGCCAGTAGTATACTTAGCGGTAGCACAGATACGCAGTATTTT
clone_size: few; v_call: TRBV20-1; d_call: TRBD1; j_call: TRBJ2-7; cdr3_aa: CSAEGQGLYEQYF; cdr3_nt: TGCAGTGCTGAGGGACAGGGGTTGTACGAGCAGTACTTC
clone_size: many; v_call: TRBV11-1; d_call: TRBD2; j_call: TRBJ2-3; cdr3_aa: CASSSGLAGAVDTQYF; cdr3_nt: TGTGCCAGCAGCTCCGGACTAGCGGGAGCCGTGGATACGCAGTATTTT
clone_size: few; v_call: TRBV4-3; d_call: TRBD2; j_call: TRBJ2-1; cdr3_aa: CASSQDYRGGSSYNEQFF; cdr3_nt: TGCGCCAGCAGCCAAGATTATCGCGGGGGTAGCTCCTACAATGAGCAGTTCTTC
clone_size: few; v_call: TRBV9; d_call: -; j_call: TRBJ2-2; cdr3_aa: CASSVEEGSRVNTGELFF; cdr3_nt: TGTGCCAGCAGCGTAGAAGAGGGGTCCCGTGTCAACACCGGGGAGCTGTTTTTT
clone_size: many; v_call: TRBV28; d_call: TRBD1; j_call: TRBJ1-2; cdr3_aa: CASSPVGQGASNYGYTF; cdr3_nt: TGTGCCAGCAGTCCCGTGGGACAGGGGGCGTCCAACTATGGCTACACCTTC
clone_size: few; v_call: TRBV20-1; d_call: TRBD2; j_call: TRBJ2-3; cdr3_aa: CSARDWASGRGITSTDTQYF; cdr3_nt: TGCAGTGCTAGAGATTGGGCTAGCGGGAGGGGAATAACTAGCACAGATACGCAGTATTTT
clone_size: few; v_call: TRBV29-1; d_call: -; j_call: TRBJ2-6; cdr3_aa: CSVEVNSGANVLTF; cdr3_nt: TGCAGCGTTGAAGTAAACTCTGGGGCCAACGTCCTGACTTTC
clone_size: few; v_call: TRBV20-1; d_call: TRBD2; j_call: TRBJ2-1; cdr3_aa: CSARDSSGAGDEQFF; cdr3_nt: TGCAGTGCTAGAGATTCGAGCGGGGCGGGGGATGAGCAGTTCTTC
clone_size: few; v_call: TRBV27; d_call: -; j_call: TRBJ2-1; cdr3_aa: CASSFPQAGDEQFF; cdr3_nt: TGTGCCAGCAGTTTCCCCCAGGCAGGGGATGAGCAGTTCTTC
clone_size: many; v_call: TRBV2; d_call: TRBD2; j_call: TRBJ2-7; cdr3_aa: CASDPGLAMGYGYEQYF; cdr3_nt: TGTGCCAGCGACCCGGGACTAGCGATGGGGTATGGGTACGAGCAGTACTTC
clone_size: -; v_call: TRBV20-1; d_call: -; j_call: TRBJ2-7; cdr3_aa: CSARVVGGYEQYF; cdr3_nt: TGCAGTGCTAGAGTTGTTGGGGGCTACGAGCAGTACTTC
clone_size: few; v_call: TRBV15; d_call: -; j_call: TRBJ2-2; cdr3_aa: CATSRDYPYRTGIANTGELFF; cdr3_nt: TGTGCCACCAGCAGAGATTACCCTTATCGGACTGGAATCGCGAACACCGGGGAGCTGTTTTTT
clone_size: few; v_call: TRBV6-2/TRBV6-3; d_call: TRBD2; j_call: TRBJ2-1; cdr3_aa: CASRLAGSYNEQFF; cdr3_nt: TGTGCCAGCAGGCTAGCGGGATCCTACAATGAGCAGTTCTTC
clone_size: many; v_call: TRBV6-1; d_call: TRBD1; j_call: TRBJ2-7; cdr3_aa: CAIRDSYEQYF; cdr3_nt: TGTGCCATCCGGGACAGCTACGAGCAGTACTTC
clone_size: -; v_call: TRBV27; d_call: -; j_call: TRBJ2-3; cdr3_aa: CASSFRGVGGSTDTQYF; cdr3_nt: TGTGCCAGCAGTTTTAGGGGGGTCGGTGGAAGCACAGATACGCAGTATTTT
clone_size: -; v_call: TRBV20-1; d_call: TRBD1; j_call: TRBJ1-5; cdr3_aa: CSALQTGGEVGQPQHF; cdr3_nt: TGCAGTGCCCTCCAGACAGGGGGCGAAGTGGGTCAGCCCCAGCATTTT
clone_size: -; v_call: TRBV29-1; d_call: TRBD2; j_call: TRBJ2-1; cdr3_aa: CSVHNRLANHHEQFF; cdr3_nt: TGCAGCGTTCACAACCGACTAGCGAATCACCATGAGCAGTTCTTC
clone_size: many; v_call: TRBV28; d_call: -; j_call: TRBJ2-2; cdr3_aa: CASRNSGGGNTGELFF; cdr3_nt: TGTGCCAGCAGAAATTCGGGTGGGGGAAACACCGGGGAGCTGTTTTTT
clone_size: -; v_call: TRBV6-1; d_call: TRBD1; j_call: TRBJ1-6; cdr3_aa: CASSGGQAYSSYNSPLHF; cdr3_nt: TGTGCCAGCAGCGGCGGACAGGCCTACAGCTCCTATAATTCACCCCTCCACTTT
clone_size: many; v_call: TRBV20-1; d_call: -; j_call: TRBJ2-7; cdr3_aa: CSAQRQSYEQYF; cdr3_nt: TGCAGTGCGCAGCGCCAATCCTACGAGCAGTACTTC
clone_size: few; v_call: TRBV6-1; d_call: TRBD1; j_call: TRBJ2-7; cdr3_aa: CASSPDRGKPEQYF; cdr3_nt: TGTGCCAGCAGCCCGGACAGGGGGAAACCCGAGCAGTACTTC
clone_size: many; v_call: TRBV7-2; d_call: -; j_call: TRBJ2-5; cdr3_aa: CASSTPRELGTQYF; cdr3_nt: TGTGCCAGCAGCACCCCCAGGGAATTGGGGACCCAGTACTTC
clone_size: -; v_call: TRBV6-1; d_call: TRBD1; j_call: TRBJ2-7; cdr3_aa: CASSGSTGVEQYF; cdr3_nt: TGTGCCAGCAGTGGATCCACAGGGGTAGAGCAGTACTTC
clone_size: few; v_call: TRBV10-3; d_call: -; j_call: TRBJ1-1; cdr3_aa: CAISESWTDMNTEAFF; cdr3_nt: TGTGCCATCAGTGAGTCCTGGACAGACATGAACACTGAAGCTTTCTTT
clone_size: -; v_call: TRBV28; d_call: -; j_call: TRBJ1-2; cdr3_aa: CASSLSRSVEPYTF; cdr3_nt: TGTGCCAGCAGTTTATCTCGGTCAGTAGAACCTTACACCTTC
clone_size: many; v_call: TRBV11-2; d_call: TRBD1; j_call: TRBJ2-3; cdr3_aa: CASSLAPDRGNTQYF; cdr3_nt: TGTGCCAGCAGCTTAGCCCCGGACAGGGGGAATACGCAGTATTTT
clone_size: -; v_call: TRBV28; d_call: TRBD1; j_call: TRBJ2-5; cdr3_aa: CASSLWDRGALHF; cdr3_nt: TGTGCCAGCAGTTTATGGGACAGGGGGGCCCTCCACTTC
clone_size: -; v_call: TRBV24-1; d_call: TRBD2; j_call: TRBJ2-2; cdr3_aa: CASSITSGSRTGELFF; cdr3_nt: TGTGCCAGCTCTATAACTAGCGGGAGTCGCACCGGGGAGCTGTTTTTT
clone_size: many; v_call: TRBV28; d_call: -; j_call: TRBJ2-5; cdr3_aa: CASSGRGQIWEETQYF; cdr3_nt: TGTGCCAGCAGTGGCCGTGGACAGATCTGGGAAGAGACCCAGTACTTC
clone_size: -; v_call: TRBV10-1; d_call: -; j_call: TRBJ1-1; cdr3_aa: CASSQSPNTEAFF; cdr3_nt: TGCGCCAGCAGTCAAAGCCCGAACACTGAAGCTTTCTTT
clone_size: many; v_call: TRBV30; d_call: -; j_call: TRBJ2-7; cdr3_aa: CAWIEPGSYEQYF; cdr3_nt: TGTGCCTGGATAGAGCCCGGGAGCTACGAGCAGTACTTC
clone_size: many; v_call: TRBV28; d_call: -; j_call: TRBJ2-7; cdr3_aa: CASSTPRVVTYEQYF; cdr3_nt: TGTGCCAGCAGTACCCCCCGGGTGGTGACCTACGAGCAGTACTTC
clone_size: many; v_call: TRBV11-2; d_call: -; j_call: TRBJ2-7; cdr3_aa: CASSLDSPRYYEQYF; cdr3_nt: TGTGCCAGCAGCTTAGATTCTCCGAGATACTACGAGCAGTACTTC
clone_size: many; v_call: TRBV28; d_call: TRBD2; j_call: TRBJ2-3; cdr3_aa: CASSVAGGTKRNTQYF; cdr3_nt: TGTGCCAGCAGTGTAGCGGGAGGAACGAAGCGAAATACGCAGTATTTT
clone_size: many; v_call: TRBV7-3; d_call: TRBD2; j_call: TRBJ2-3; cdr3_aa: CASSPLTSGSTDTQYF; cdr3_nt: TGTGCCAGCAGCCCCCTAACTAGCGGGAGCACAGATACGCAGTATTTT
clone_size: few; v_call: TRBV20-1; d_call: -; j_call: TRBJ1-2; cdr3_aa: CSARDQRTTYGYTF; cdr3_nt: TGCAGTGCTAGAGATCAACGGACAACCTATGGCTACACCTTC
clone_size: -; v_call: TRBV11-3; d_call: -; j_call: TRBJ2-2; cdr3_aa: CASSFFTTGELFF; cdr3_nt: TGTGCCAGCAGCTTTTTTACCACCGGGGAGCTGTTTTTT
clone_size: -; v_call: TRBV7-3; d_call: TRBD2; j_call: TRBJ2-7; cdr3_aa: CASSLGTSGSHEQYF; cdr3_nt: TGTGCCAGCAGCTTAGGCACTAGCGGGAGTCATGAGCAGTACTTC
clone_size: many; v_call: TRBV28; d_call: -; j_call: TRBJ1-5; cdr3_aa: CASSFGRLSNQPQHF; cdr3_nt: TGTGCCAGCAGTTTTGGCAGACTTAGCAATCAGCCCCAGCATTTT
clone_size: many; v_call: TRBV12-3/TRBV12-4; d_call: TRBD2; j_call: TRBJ2-3; cdr3_aa: CASSSPGLAGPSTDTQYF; cdr3_nt: TGTGCCAGCAGTTCTCCGGGACTAGCGGGTCCTAGCACAGATACGCAGTATTTT
clone_size: -; v_call: TRBV18; d_call: TRBD1; j_call: TRBJ2-3; cdr3_aa: CASSHPGWDSMQGDTQYF; cdr3_nt: TGTGCCAGCTCACACCCCGGCTGGGACAGTATGCAGGGAGATACGCAGTATTTT
clone_size: many; v_call: TRBV27; d_call: -; j_call: TRBJ1-5; cdr3_aa: CASSLVPSNQPQHF; cdr3_nt: TGTGCCAGCAGTTTGGTACCTAGCAATCAGCCCCAGCATTTT
clone_size: many; v_call: TRBV11-3; d_call: -; j_call: TRBJ1-1; cdr3_aa: CASSLPPDGLNTEAFF; cdr3_nt: TGTGCCAGCAGCTTACCCCCTGACGGGTTGAACACTGAAGCTTTCTTT
clone_size: many; v_call: TRBV5-1; d_call: TRBD1; j_call: TRBJ2-7; cdr3_aa: CASRSPDRVYEQYF; cdr3_nt: TGCGCCAGCAGGTCGCCTGACAGGGTCTACGAGCAGTACTTC